The clone carrying this T cell receptor (beta chain) was detected many times. The antigen is not known. As previously described, bulk TCR libraries were made using listed TCR primers. MiXCR, run by TCRdb on the PCR reads, gives a single entry per CDR3 protein. The sample yields about half a million distinct CDR3 sequences, 20% to 25% seen once. Naive CD8 T cells were sorted as CD8+CD4-CCR7+CD45RA+. This entry is derived from a study of molecular identifiers for immune sequencing clone quantification. Study-level information: Five portions were made in replicates from RNA of 20,000 or 100,000 naive CD8 cells, and four underwent sequencing.

Germline loops: CDR1 MNHEY, CDR2 SVGAGI. The CDR3 has 14 amino acids. Trimming took 6 bases from V and 3 from J, leaving 12 bases between them. Study outcomes and limitations: The sizes of highly expanded clones could be underestimated when identical TCR molecules share a barcode.

This sequence joins TRBV6-5 and TRBJ1-5; a weak D match, TRBD1 (6 bases). The TCR sequence derives from a human donor in good health. Some libraries in this study had Jurkat cell RNA spiked in. Input material: naive CD8+ T cells from blood, with Jurkat cell RNA spiked in. Subset specified: FACS-sorted CD8+CD4-CCR7+CD45RA+ naive T cells. The CDR3 DNA sequence: TGTGCCAGCAGCTTAACAGGGAACAATCAGCCCCAGCATTTT. Its protein is CASSLTGNNQPQHF.